These 14 T cell receptor beta chains originate from one sample sequenced in a study of T cell repertoires in cytomegalovirus infection (dated by TCRdb to about 2019). The sequencing machine was an Illumina HiSeq 1500. The public sequencing data were trimmed at Q25 with fastp and processed into clonotypes with MiXCR by TCRdb, which kept only in-frame beta chains. One record per CDR3 amino acid sequence lists the most common genes and DNA. Recorded for this sample are about 130,000 distinct CDR3 sequences; 20% to 30% of them occurred a single time. The ten biggest clones cover approximately 35% of the sample. Their antigen targets remain unknown. Sequencing was performed on PBMCs, sequenced either directly or after in vitro stimulation (not recorded which). The receptor source for this set is a human donor in good health (CMV status not recorded). Some clones in this sample may be carry-over from other donors' samples.

This clonotype was observed many times. The chain employs TRBV11-3 and TRBJ2-7, with TRBD1 matching over 7 bases. There are 13 residues in the CDR3. The ends lost 3 bases at V and 7 bases at J; junction bases unmatched: 6. In germline, CDR1 is SGHNT, CDR2 YENEEA. The CDR3 DNA reads TGTGCCAGCAGCTTGTTTTACAGGGGAGAGCAGTACGTC. Translation gives CASSLFYRGEQYV.

The chain joins TRBV15 to TRBJ1-5, with D uncertain. V was cut by 0 bases and J by 0 bases, with 9 bases left in between. Germline assignment: CDR1 LNHNV and CDR2 YYDKDF (reference sequence). This CDR3 region has 16 residues. CDR3 sequence: CATSRDNPNSNQPQHF. Here the CDR3 DNA reads TGTGCCACCAGCAGAGATAATCCAAATAGCAATCAGCCCCAGCATTTT.

V usage is TRBV24-1 and J usage is TRBJ1-3; D unclear. With 5 bases removed from V and 0 bases from J, the gap between germline ends came to 16 bases. The CDR3 totals 17 residues. Looked up from germline, CDR1 is KGHDR and CDR2 is SFDVKD. CDR3 sequence reads: CATSGEEENSSGNTIYF. As DNA, the CDR3 is TGTGCCACCAGTGGTGAAGAGGAGAACAGCTCTGGAAACACCATATATTTT.

The rearrangement joins TRBV12-3 or TRBV12-4 to TRBJ2-2; D unresolved. Trimming shortened V by 2 bases and J by 4 bases, and 5 bases separated the two germline ends. CDR3 length: 13 amino acids. The CDR3 DNA is TGTGCCAGCAGTTTACACATCACCGGGGAGCTGTTTTTT. Translating gives CASSLHITGELFF.

This clonotype has at least ten counts. The V and J genes are TRBV7-9 and TRBJ2-5; D is possibly TRBD1 (6 bases). The germline V gene has CDR1 SEHNR and CDR2 FQNEAQ (reference sequence). This CDR3 is built from 19 residues. Between the trimmed V and J ends, which lost 5 bases and 2 bases, there was a span of 27 bases. CDR3 sequence: CASSPKGGEGQKQQETQYF. In DNA form, the CDR3 reads TGTGCCAGCAGCCCGAAGGGTGGAGAGGGACAAAAACAACAAGAGACCCAGTACTTC.

The rearrangement joins TRBV6-1 to TRBJ2-1; a weak D match, TRBD2 (5 bases). Looked up from germline, CDR1 is MNHNS and CDR2 is SASEGT. The CDR3 has 14 amino acids. Between the trimmed V and J ends, which lost 1 base and 9 bases, there was a span of 13 bases. CDR3 bases: TGTGCCAGCAGTGAAGTGGGGAGACCCAGTGAGCAGTTCTTC. This sequence encodes CASSEVGRPSEQFF.

V gene TRBV6-2 or TRBV6-3 combines with J gene TRBJ1-5, with TRBD1 as a possible D gene (5 bases). Germline-derived CDR1 and CDR2 are MNHEY and SVGEGT. Trimming removed 5 bases at V and 9 bases at J, with 8 bases between. The CDR3 totals 11 residues. The CDR3 reads CASSHGGPQHF. CDR3 sequence (DNA): TGTGCCAGCAGTCACGGGGGGCCCCAGCATTTT.

There are many counts of this clonotype. The gene calls are TRBV7-9 and TRBJ1-6; 7 nucleotides match TRBD1. J gave up 13 bases and V 5 bases, and 17 bases lay outside the gene matches. This CDR3 has 16 residues. Germline CDR1 SEHNR, CDR2 FQNEAQ (reference sequence). CDR3 sequence (DNA): TGTGCCAGCAGCCCGCCGGCCTGGCAGGGGGGGACTCCCCTCCACTTT. It codes for CASSPPAWQGGTPLHF.

V is TRBV10-3 and J is TRBJ1-1; maybe TRBD1 (5 bases). The CDR3 spans 12 residues. From germline, CDR1 is ENHRY and CDR2 SYGVKD. Trimming left V 6 bases short and J 6 bases short, with 11 bases between. CDR3 nucleotides: TGTGCCATCAGGGGGGGTGAGTCTGAAGCTTTCTTT. It yields the protein CAIRGGESEAFF.

This clonotype was seen only a few times. The CDR3 region has the DNA TGTGCCAGCTCATCAATGGACCACCTGATAACCGGGGAGCTGTTTTTT. Residues: CASSSMDHLITGELFF. This chain links TRBV18 with TRBJ2-2; D gene unclear. Trimming removed 5 bases from V and 5 bases from J, with 18 bases in between. The CDR3 totals 16 residues. Per the germline V gene, CDR1 is KGHSH and CDR2 is LQKENI. Full variable domain (outside the CDR3, taken from reference TRBV18 and TRBJ2-2): NAGVMQNPRHLVRRRGQEARLRCSPMKGHSHVYWYRQLPEEGLKFMVYLQKENIIDESGMPKERFSAEFPKEGPSILRIQQVVRGDSAAYFCASSSMDHLITGELFFGEGSRLTVL.

The sample holds a few counts of this clonotype. The chain has TRBV28 and TRBJ2-7; D is possibly TRBD2 (5 bases). The germline CDR1 and CDR2 sequences are MDHEN and SYDVKM. The V gene lost 7 bases and the J gene lost 5 bases, with 21 bases spanning the gap. The CDR3 runs 15 residues. As DNA, the CDR3 is TGTGCCAGCACTTCCGAGGGCAGGAGCCGCGACGAGCAGTACTTC. Amino acids: CASTSEGRSRDEQYF.

V and J are TRBV5-1 and TRBJ2-1, with 8 bases lining up with TRBD2. Unmatched junction bases numbered 11, after V lost 3 bases and J lost 0 bases. This CDR3 comprises 18 residues. Germline-derived CDR1 and CDR2 are SGHRS and YFSETQ. For the CDR3, the DNA is TGCGCCAGCAGCTCAGGACTAGCCGAGACAAGCTCCTACAATGAGCAGTTCTTC. The encoded protein is CASSSGLAETSSYNEQFF.

CDR3 sequence reads: CASSSGTEQFF. For the CDR3, the DNA is TGTGCCAGCAGCTCGGGAACTGAGCAGTTCTTC. The chain is built from TRBV7-6 and TRBJ2-1; the D gene is possibly TRBD2 (5 bases). The CDR3 consists of 11 residues. The germline V gene encodes CDR1 SGHVS and CDR2 FNYEAQ. V dropped 4 bases and J dropped 9 bases, with 7 bases sitting between them.

The rearrangement links TRBV7-2 to TRBJ2-5; D gene uncertain. The CDR3 is 15 residues long. Trimming removed 5 bases from V and 1 base from J, with 14 bases in between. Germline V gene lookup returns CDR1 SGHTA and CDR2 FQGNSA. The CDR3 here is CASSLPGGPQETQYF. The CDR3 DNA sequence: TGTGCCAGCAGCCTCCCCGGCGGTCCCCAAGAGACCCAGTACTTC.